The present entry profiles one TCR beta chain with its context. The CDR3 has 16 residues. Germline CDR1 is LGHNA and CDR2 is YSLEER. The V gene lost 1 base and the J gene lost 0 bases, with 12 bases spanning the gap. This entry is derived from a study of blood T cell repertoires in COVID-19. Turning to the study itself: The United States, Italy and Spain provided the acute and convalescent COVID-19 samples. PBMCs, B-cell-depleted T cells, or T cells were the source of the cDNA or gDNA that made up the material.

Methods used by the authors: The authors estimated nucleated cell counts from reference gene primer amplification. Some clones are missing from TCRdb's copy, which holds only in-frame ones; the method was immunoSEQ multiplex PCR. That table supplies the V and J calls and clone size; D and trimming were determined from the DNA. The table shows tens of thousands of clones, with around nine tenths occurring only once. The clonotype was recovered from a human donor in a cohort sampled during active COVID-19. What was sequenced was peripheral blood. The J gene is TRBJ2-5, the V gene TRBV4-3; the D gene is possibly TRBD1 (5 bases). CDR3 coding DNA: TGCGCCAGCAGCCAAGGTATTAGACAGTACCAAGAGACCCAGTACTTC. Its translation is CASSQGIRQYQETQYF.